The clone carrying this TCR beta chain was seen just once. What it recognizes is unknown. The sample comes from a study of CD8+ T cells in alopecia areata. V was trimmed by 5 bases and J by 4 bases, leaving 12 bases between them. CDR1 and CDR2 from the germline V gene are SGHRS and YFSETQ. The CDR3 is 13 residues long. The sequencing template was cDNA reverse transcribed from extracted RNA. Profiling relied on immunoSEQ multiplex PCR, and the TCRdb table lists in-frame clones only, not all of them. Of some 170,000 clones in the sample, approximately 70% were seen once. From PBMCs, CD4+ and CD8+ T cells were sorted. Whole-study results and caveats: Tissue-resident alphabeta T cells belonging to normal skin likewise get sequenced within scalp specimens. Clonality was higher in lesional than normal scalp, especially in alopecia totalis/universalis.

The V and J genes are TRBV5-1 and TRBJ2-5, with D perhaps matching TRBD1 or TRBD2 (5 bases each). This sequence was found in a human donor with alopecia areata. Sequencing used CD8+ T cells sorted from blood, obtained at week 0. The CDR3: CASSPGTLETQYF. CDR3 DNA sequence: TGCGCCAGCAGTCCCGGGACCTTAGAGACCCAGTACTTC. Based on the CDR3 plus reference TRBV5-1 and TRBJ2-5, the full variable domain is KAGVTQTPRYLIKTRGQQVTLSCSPISGHRSVSWYQQTPGQGLQFLFEYFSETQRNKGNFPGRFSGRQFSNSRSEMNVSTLELGDSALYLCASSPGTLETQYFGPGTRLLVL.